The 5 T cell receptor beta chains below all came from one sample that was sequenced in a study of post-analysis software for immune sequencing data. Whole-study findings and limits: Five TRBV segments were significantly more frequent in patients than in controls. TRBV5-6, TRBV5-1 and TRBV20-1 were among these segments.

The TCR beta cDNA libraries contained unique molecular identifiers. A single record per CDR3 protein comes from TCRdb applying MiXCR to the PCR reads. The table includes approximately 730,000 distinct CDR3 sequences, roughly 27% detected once. These receptors' antigens are unknown. The sequenced sample was blood. The receptors come from a girl aged 10 to 17 with multiple sclerosis.

The chain couples TRBV25-1 to TRBJ1-4; D is undetermined. The CDR3 consists of 15 residues. Trimming cost V 0 bases and J 10 bases, with 15 bases left between them. Germline CDR1 is MGHDK and CDR2 is SYGVNS. In nucleotides, the CDR3 is TGTGCCAGCAGTGAATATGCCCCCCTCCGGGGAAAACTGTTTTTT. Its protein is CASSEYAPLRGKLFF.

This clonotype came up once. The rearrangement uses TRBV11-2 and TRBJ2-5; D remains ambiguous. CDR1 SGHAT and CDR2 FQNNGV come from the germline V gene. Between the trimmed V and J ends, which lost 1 base and 2 bases, there was a span of 14 bases. The CDR3 sequence is 16 residues long. The CDR3 coding sequence is TGTGCCAGCAGCTTAGGCGGCGCTGGCGGACAAGAGACCCAGTACTTC. This encodes CASSLGGAGGQETQYF.

This chain uses TRBV28 with TRBJ2-6; D gene unclear. The CDR3 extends over 14 amino acids. Per germline, CDR1 MDHEN and CDR2 SYDVKM. Trimming cost V 7 bases and J 4 bases, with 11 bases left between them. The CDR3 nucleotides read TGTGCCAGCACCCAAGGGTCCGGGGCCAACGTCCTGACTTTC. It translates to CASTQGSGANVLTF. The whole variable domain, filled in from reference TRBV28 and TRBJ2-6, reads DVKVTQSSRYLVKRTGEKVFLECVQDMDHENMFWYRQDPGLGLRLIYFSYDVKMKEKGDIPEGYSVSREKKERFSLILESASTNQTSMYLCASTQGSGANVLTFGAGSRLTVL.

This clonotype was detected only a few times. The chain joins TRBV5-1 to TRBJ2-7, with unresolved D. The CDR3 spans 13 residues. Germline-derived CDR1 and CDR2 are SGHRS and YFSETQ. Trimming took 4 bases from V and 3 from J, leaving 11 bases between them. CDR3 protein: CASSATPLYEQYF. Here the CDR3 DNA reads TGCGCCAGCAGCGCCACCCCCCTCTACGAGCAGTACTTC.

The chain is built from TRBV20-1 and TRBJ1-5, with 9 bases fitting TRBD1. J was trimmed by 4 bases and V by 4 bases; bases with no gene match: 8. CDR1 DFQATT and CDR2 SNEGSKA come from the germline V gene (reference sequence). This CDR3 is 15 amino acids long. The CDR3 here is CSATLGGTGNQPQHF. The CDR3 DNA is TGCAGTGCTACACTAGGAGGGACAGGGAATCAGCCCCAGCATTTT.